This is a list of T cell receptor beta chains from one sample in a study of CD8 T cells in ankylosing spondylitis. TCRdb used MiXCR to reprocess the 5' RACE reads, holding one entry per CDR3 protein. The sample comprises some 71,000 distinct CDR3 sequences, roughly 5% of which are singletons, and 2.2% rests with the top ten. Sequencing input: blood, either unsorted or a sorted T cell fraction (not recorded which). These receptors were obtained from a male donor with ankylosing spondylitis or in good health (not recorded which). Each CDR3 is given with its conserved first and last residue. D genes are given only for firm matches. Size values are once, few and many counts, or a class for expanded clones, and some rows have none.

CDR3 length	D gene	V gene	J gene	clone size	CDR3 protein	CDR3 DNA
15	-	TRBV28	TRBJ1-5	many	CASHRSGAPNQPQHF	TGTGCCAGCCACAGATCGGGGGCCCCCAATCAGCCCCAGCATTTT
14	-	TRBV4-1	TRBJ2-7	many	CASSQEGIGYEQYF	TGCGCCAGCAGCCAAGAAGGCATAGGGTACGAGCAGTACTTC
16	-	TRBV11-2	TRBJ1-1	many	CASSLGLGGVNTEAFF	TGTGCCAGCAGCTTAGGGTTGGGCGGAGTGAACACTGAAGCTTTCTTT
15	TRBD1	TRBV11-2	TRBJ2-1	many	CASSTQGSSYNEQFF	TGTGCCAGCAGCACACAGGGGAGCTCCTACAATGAGCAGTTCTTC
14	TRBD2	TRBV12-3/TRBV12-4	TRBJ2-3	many	CASVRNSGTDTQYF	TGTGCCAGCGTACGGAATAGCGGGACAGATACGCAGTATTTT
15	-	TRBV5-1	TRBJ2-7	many	CASSLRGDAAYEQYF	TGCGCCAGCAGCTTGAGAGGCGACGCGGCCTACGAGCAGTACTTC
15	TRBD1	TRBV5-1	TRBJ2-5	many	CASSGTGYAEETQYF	TGCGCCAGCAGCGGGACAGGTTATGCGGAGGAGACCCAGTACTTC
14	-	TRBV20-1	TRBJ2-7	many	CSVPYGGPSYEQYF	TGCAGTGTCCCCTACGGGGGGCCTTCCTACGAGCAGTACTTC
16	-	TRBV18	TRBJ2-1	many	CASSPSGGPLYNEQFF	TGTGCCAGCTCACCCTCCGGGGGCCCGCTATACAATGAGCAGTTCTTC
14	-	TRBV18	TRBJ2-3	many	CASSYRTPPDTQYF	TGTGCCAGCTCATACCGGACTCCCCCGGATACGCAGTATTTT
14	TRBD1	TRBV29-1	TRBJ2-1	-	CSVEGTGVYNEQFF	TGCAGCGTTGAAGGGACAGGGGTTTACAATGAGCAGTTCTTC
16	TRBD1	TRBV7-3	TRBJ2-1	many	CASSRSGTDSYNEQFF	TGTGCCAGCAGCCGTTCTGGGACAGATTCCTACAATGAGCAGTTCTTC
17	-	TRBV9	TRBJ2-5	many	CASSHASRGGLQETQYF	TGTGCCAGCAGCCACGCGAGCAGGGGTGGACTCCAAGAGACCCAGTACTTC
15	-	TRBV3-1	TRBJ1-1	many	CASRLTEPMNTEAFF	TGTGCCAGCAGATTGACAGAGCCGATGAACACTGAAGCTTTCTTT
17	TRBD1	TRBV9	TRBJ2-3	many	CASSVRTETGSSDTQYF	TGTGCCAGCAGCGTCAGGACCGAGACAGGGTCTTCAGATACGCAGTATTTT
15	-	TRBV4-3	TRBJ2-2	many	CASSQDTQYTGELFF	TGCGCCAGCAGCCAAGATACACAGTACACCGGGGAGCTGTTTTTT
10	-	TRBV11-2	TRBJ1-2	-	CASSSLPSTF	TGTGCCAGCAGCTCATTGCCGTCCACCTTC
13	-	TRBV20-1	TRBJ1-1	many	CSASRVSHTEAFF	TGCAGTGCTAGTCGTGTAAGTCACACTGAAGCTTTCTTT
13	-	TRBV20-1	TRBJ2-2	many	CSARAPNTGELFF	TGCAGTGCTAGGGCCCCTAACACCGGGGAGCTGTTTTTT
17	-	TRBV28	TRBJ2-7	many	CASSPNFERGRPYEQYF	TGTGCCAGCAGTCCCAACTTTGAGAGGGGCCGTCCCTACGAGCAGTACTTC
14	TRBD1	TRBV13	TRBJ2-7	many	CASSPGQGMYEQYF	TGTGCCAGCAGCCCCGGACAGGGAATGTACGAGCAGTACTTC
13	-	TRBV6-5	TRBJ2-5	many	CASTYGAGETQYF	TGTGCCAGCACCTACGGGGCGGGGGAGACCCAGTACTTC
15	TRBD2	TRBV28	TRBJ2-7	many	CASSAVLAGAYEQYF	TGTGCCAGCAGTGCCGTCCTAGCGGGGGCCTACGAGCAGTACTTC
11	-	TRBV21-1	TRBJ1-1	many	CASSKDAEAFF	TGTGCCAGCAGCAAAGACGCTGAAGCTTTCTTT
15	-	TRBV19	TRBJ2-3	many	CASSEQNPSTDTQYF	TGTGCCAGTAGTGAACAGAACCCGAGCACAGATACGCAGTATTTT
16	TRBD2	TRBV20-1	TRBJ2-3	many	CSAKGYERGMSDTQYF	TGCAGTGCTAAGGGGTATGAGCGGGGGATGTCAGATACGCAGTATTTT
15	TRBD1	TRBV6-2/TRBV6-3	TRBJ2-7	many	CASSRTGPEFDEQYF	TGTGCCAGCAGCCGGACAGGCCCGGAGTTCGACGAGCAGTACTTC
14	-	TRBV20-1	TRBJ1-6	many	CSAREGGLGSPLHF	TGCAGTGCCAGAGAAGGGGGATTAGGCTCACCCCTCCACTTT
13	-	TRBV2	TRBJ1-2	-	CASSAGYGYGYTF	TGTGCCAGCAGTGCAGGCTACGGCTATGGCTACACCTTC
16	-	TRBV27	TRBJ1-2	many	CASSLSPFPDNYGYTF	TGTGCCAGCAGTTTATCACCTTTTCCCGATAACTATGGCTACACCTTC
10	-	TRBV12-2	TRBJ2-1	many	CASRRTEQFF	TGTGCAAGTCGCCGGACAGAGCAGTTCTTC
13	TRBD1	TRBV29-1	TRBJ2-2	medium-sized	CSKRDRVTGELFF	TGCAGCAAAAGGGACAGGGTCACCGGGGAGCTGTTTTTT
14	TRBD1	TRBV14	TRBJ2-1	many	CASSQDLYAGGLVF	TGTGCCAGCAGCCAAGATCTTTACGCAGGGGGCTTGGTCTTC